This T cell receptor beta chain was sequenced during a study of blood T cell repertoires in COVID-19 (dated by TCRdb to about 2020). General notes on the study: Samples covering the acute and convalescent phases of COVID-19 were provided by collaborators in the United States, Italy and Spain. The prospective study material was composed of cDNA or gDNA derived from T cells, B-cell-depleted T cells, or PBMCs. Samples were obtained from the ongoing ImmuneRACE study (first 160 participants) and from 1,000 to 1,500 subjects provided by 6 global collaborators. A freely available public database, intended as a resource for researchers studying the immune response to SARS-CoV-2, is where the repertoires were released. Sample metadata almost always included a de-identified subject ID, COVID-19 status, age in years and sex. The dataset comprised deeply sampled blood TCRbeta repertoires from subjects exposed to, actively infected with, or recovered from COVID-19. Where available, HLA class I and class II types were obtained from metadata supplied by the sample provider rather than from assay-based typing. On the study overall, not on this receptor specifically: How much clinical and demographic metadata was included differed by source and by participant, and the metadata was provided uncurated.

Notes on this clone: Its cognate antigen has yet to be identified. No qualities accompany the bases; no much larger clone lies one base away.

Per the germline V gene (reference sequence), MNHEY is the CDR1 and SMNVEV is the CDR2. V drops 1 base and J drops 4 bases, leaving 13 bases in between. Measured from the cysteine to the phenylalanine, the CDR3 is 16 residues long. Of the read, only the CDR3 DNA is kept; its 48 bases are in frame from base 1. At one collaborating source in Seattle, patients were enrolled during active infection and were followed longitudinally through the course of disease. Whole blood was collected in K2EDTA tubes by collaborating institutions according to the institutions' own protocols. For TCRbeta analysis, collaborators shipped samples as frozen whole blood, isolated PBMCs, or DNA extracted from either of those sample types. The immunoSEQ Assay, a bias-controlled multiplex PCR, was used to amplify TCRbeta CDR3 regions from genomic DNA. The authors' pipeline ran thus. The number of nucleated cells in each sample was estimated by amplification of reference gene primers within the assay. Sequence reads were collapsed and filtered to measure the absolute abundance of every unique TCRbeta CDR3 rearrangement. For each sample, productive Simpson clonality was calculated by taking the square root of Simpson's diversity index across productive rearrangements. This is the immuneACCESS table as TCRdb keeps it, with only in-frame sequences that have V and J called. A part of the clones is gone; compared with another copy, unresolved V genes explain less than half, and the rest is unexplained. V and J calls and clone size follow that table, whereas D and trimming were derived from the DNA. The sample table holds 150,000 or so clones, of which approximately 93% were seen once. 2% of the sample belongs to the ten largest clones.

The sequence was collected from a woman in her sixties with COVID-19, enrolled during active disease. The material sequenced was peripheral blood. The chain links TRBV27 with TRBJ2-2; the D gene lacks a confident call. The bases read TGTGCCAGCAGTTTATTGGCCTCGAATCCCACCGGGGAGCTGTTTTTT. Its translation reads: CASSLLASNPTGELFF.